The following is a TCR beta chain sequence with its context. Its target is unknown. This entry comes from a study of cytomegalovirus exposure and HLA in healthy donors. Study-wide results and limits: There were a few CMV-associated chains whose specificity for CMV antigens was confirmed in vitro. Information on immune exposure was restricted to one variable (CMV serostatus). Indistinguishability led to the exclusion of some V segments, TRBV6-2 and TRBV6-3 included.

V was trimmed by 1 base and J by 1 base, leaving 8 bases between them. Germline values: CDR1 SGHRS, CDR2 YFSETQ. This CDR3 has 14 amino acids. It was with 60 Vbeta and 13 Jbeta primers that the PCR ran. Under the authors' procedure: It was a later analysis that counted approximately 81 million unique TCR beta chains, of which approximately 9.9 million were shared. Sequencing was performed with immunoSEQ multiplex PCR; in TCRdb, only in-frame clones are kept and a portion is missing. V and J calls and clone size come straight from that table; D and trimming were deduced from the DNA. The data show about 110,000 clones, approximately 71% seen once.

The sequenced material came from PBMCs. This TCR came from a man aged 35 to 55 in good health and CMV-seronegative. This sequence joins TRBV5-1 and TRBJ2-5; D is perhaps TRBD1 (5 bases). Written as DNA, the CDR3 is TGCGCCAGCAGCTTGAGACAGCTCCAAGAGACCCAGTACTTC. Its protein product is CASSLRQLQETQYF.